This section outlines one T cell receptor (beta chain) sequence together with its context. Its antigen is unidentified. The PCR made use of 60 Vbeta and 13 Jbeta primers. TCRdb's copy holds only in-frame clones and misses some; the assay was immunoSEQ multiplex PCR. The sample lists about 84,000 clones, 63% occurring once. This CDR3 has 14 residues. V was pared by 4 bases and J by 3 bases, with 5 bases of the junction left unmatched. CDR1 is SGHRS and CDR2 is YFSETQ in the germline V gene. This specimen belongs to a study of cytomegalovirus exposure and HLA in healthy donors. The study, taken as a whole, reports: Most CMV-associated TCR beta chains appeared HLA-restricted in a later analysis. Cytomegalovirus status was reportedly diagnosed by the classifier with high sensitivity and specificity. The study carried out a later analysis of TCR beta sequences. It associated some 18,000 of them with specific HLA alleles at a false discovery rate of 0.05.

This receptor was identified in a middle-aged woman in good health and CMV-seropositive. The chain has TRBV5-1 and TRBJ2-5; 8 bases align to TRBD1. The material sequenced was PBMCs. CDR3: CASSPDRGEETQYF. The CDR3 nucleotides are TGCGCCAGCAGCCCTGACAGGGGTGAAGAGACCCAGTACTTC.